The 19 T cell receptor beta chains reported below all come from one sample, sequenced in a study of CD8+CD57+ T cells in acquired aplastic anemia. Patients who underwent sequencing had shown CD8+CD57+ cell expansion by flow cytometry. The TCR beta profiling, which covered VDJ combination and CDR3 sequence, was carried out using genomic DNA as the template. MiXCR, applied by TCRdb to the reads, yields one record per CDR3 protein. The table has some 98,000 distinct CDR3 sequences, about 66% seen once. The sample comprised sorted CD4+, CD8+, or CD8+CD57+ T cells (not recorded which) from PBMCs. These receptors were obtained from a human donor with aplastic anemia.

CDR3 protein: CASSLGGGTEQYF. DNA for the CDR3: TGTGCCAGCAGCTTAGGGGGGGGAACCGAGCAGTACTTC. V is TRBV7-9 and J is TRBJ2-7, with 7 bases that match TRBD2. With V trimmed by 1 base and J by 6 bases, 3 bases remained unmatched. The CDR3 spans 13 residues. Germline CDR1 SEHNR, CDR2 FQNEAQ (reference sequence).

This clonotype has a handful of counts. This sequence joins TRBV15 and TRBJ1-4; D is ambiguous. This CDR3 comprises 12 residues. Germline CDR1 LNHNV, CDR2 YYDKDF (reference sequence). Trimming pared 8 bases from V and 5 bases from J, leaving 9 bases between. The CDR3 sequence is CATGRRNEKLFF. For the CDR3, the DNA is TGTGCCACCGGACGGAGGAATGAAAAACTGTTTTTT.

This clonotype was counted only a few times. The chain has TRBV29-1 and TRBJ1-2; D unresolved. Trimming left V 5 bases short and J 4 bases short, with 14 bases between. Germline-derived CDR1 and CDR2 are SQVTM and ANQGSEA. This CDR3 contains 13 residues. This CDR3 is CSVRQGLTYGYTF. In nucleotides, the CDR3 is TGCAGCGTTCGCCAAGGGCTCACCTATGGCTACACCTTC.

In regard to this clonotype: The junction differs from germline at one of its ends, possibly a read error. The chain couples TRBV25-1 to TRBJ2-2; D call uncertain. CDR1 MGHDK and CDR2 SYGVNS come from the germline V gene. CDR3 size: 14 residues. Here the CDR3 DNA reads TGTGCCAGCAGCCAGCAAACGAACACCAGGGAGCTGTTTTTT. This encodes CASSQQTNTRELFF.

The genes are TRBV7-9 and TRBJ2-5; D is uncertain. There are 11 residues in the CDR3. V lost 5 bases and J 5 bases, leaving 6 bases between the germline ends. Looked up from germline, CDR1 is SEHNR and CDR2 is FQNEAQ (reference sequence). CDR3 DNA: TGTGCCAGCAGCCCCGGGGAGACCCAGTACTTC. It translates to CASSPGETQYF.

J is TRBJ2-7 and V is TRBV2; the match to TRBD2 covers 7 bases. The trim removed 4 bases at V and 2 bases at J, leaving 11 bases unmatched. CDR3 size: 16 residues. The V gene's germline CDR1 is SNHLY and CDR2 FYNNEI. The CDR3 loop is CASSALGDYPPYEQYF. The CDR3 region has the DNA TGTGCCAGCAGTGCACTTGGGGACTACCCACCCTACGAGCAGTACTTC.

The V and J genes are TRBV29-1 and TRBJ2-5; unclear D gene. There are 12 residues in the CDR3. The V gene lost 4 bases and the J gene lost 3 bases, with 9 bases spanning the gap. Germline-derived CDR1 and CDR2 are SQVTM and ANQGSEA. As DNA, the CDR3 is TGCAGCGTTGTTTCAACGGAAGAGACCCAGTACTTC. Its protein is CSVVSTEETQYF.

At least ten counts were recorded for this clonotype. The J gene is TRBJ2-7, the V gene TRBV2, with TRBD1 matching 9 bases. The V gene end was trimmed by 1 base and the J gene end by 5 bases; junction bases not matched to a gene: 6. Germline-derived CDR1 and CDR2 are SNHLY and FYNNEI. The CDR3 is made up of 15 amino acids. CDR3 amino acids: CASSEVWDRDNEQYF. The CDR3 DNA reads TGTGCCAGCAGTGAAGTTTGGGACAGGGACAACGAGCAGTACTTC.

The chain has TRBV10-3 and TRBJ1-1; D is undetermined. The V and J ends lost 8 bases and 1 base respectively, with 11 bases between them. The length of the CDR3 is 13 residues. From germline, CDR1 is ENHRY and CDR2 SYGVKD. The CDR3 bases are TGTGCCATCTCTACACGCGGGAACACTGAAGCTTTCTTT. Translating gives CAISTRGNTEAFF.

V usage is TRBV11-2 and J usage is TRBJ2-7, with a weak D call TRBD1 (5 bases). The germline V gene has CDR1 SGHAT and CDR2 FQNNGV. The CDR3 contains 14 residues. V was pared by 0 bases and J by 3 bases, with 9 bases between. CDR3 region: CASSLEQGGYEQYF. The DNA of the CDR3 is TGTGCCAGCAGCTTAGAGCAGGGTGGCTACGAGCAGTACTTC.

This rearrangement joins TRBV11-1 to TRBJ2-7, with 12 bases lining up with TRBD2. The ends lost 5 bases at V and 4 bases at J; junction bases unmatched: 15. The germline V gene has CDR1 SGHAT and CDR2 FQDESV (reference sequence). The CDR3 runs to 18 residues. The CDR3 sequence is CASSHKRTSGMGKYEQYF. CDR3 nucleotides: TGTGCCAGCAGCCATAAACGGACTAGCGGGATGGGGAAGTACGAGCAGTACTTC.

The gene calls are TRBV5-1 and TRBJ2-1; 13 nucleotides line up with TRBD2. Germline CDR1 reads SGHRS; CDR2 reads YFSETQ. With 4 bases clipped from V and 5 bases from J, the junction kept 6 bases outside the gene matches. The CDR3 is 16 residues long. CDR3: CASSLGLAGVHNEQFF. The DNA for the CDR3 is TGCGCCAGCAGCCTAGGACTAGCGGGAGTTCACAATGAGCAGTTCTTC.

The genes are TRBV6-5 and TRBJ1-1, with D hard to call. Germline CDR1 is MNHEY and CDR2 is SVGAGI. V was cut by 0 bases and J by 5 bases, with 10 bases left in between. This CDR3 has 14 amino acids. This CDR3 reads CASSYSSGRTEAFF. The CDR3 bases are TGTGCCAGCAGTTACTCCTCGGGGAGGACTGAAGCTTTCTTT.

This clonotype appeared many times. The CDR3 sequence: CASSYVRWGQGASTDTQYF. CDR3 sequence (DNA): TGTGCCAGCAGTTACGTAAGGTGGGGACAGGGGGCATCCACAGATACGCAGTATTTT. The V gene is TRBV6-2 or TRBV6-3, the J gene TRBJ2-3; 12 nucleotides match TRBD1. The CDR3 totals 19 residues. Germline assignment: CDR1 MNHEY and CDR2 SVGEGT. With 2 bases clipped from V and 2 bases from J, the junction kept 11 bases outside the gene matches.

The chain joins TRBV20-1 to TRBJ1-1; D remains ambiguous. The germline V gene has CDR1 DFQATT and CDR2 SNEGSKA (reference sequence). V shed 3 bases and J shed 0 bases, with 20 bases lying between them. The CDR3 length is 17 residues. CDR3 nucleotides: TGCAGTGCTAGTCCTTTGTTAGTAGGCAGAGTGAACACTGAAGCTTTCTTT. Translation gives CSASPLLVGRVNTEAFF.

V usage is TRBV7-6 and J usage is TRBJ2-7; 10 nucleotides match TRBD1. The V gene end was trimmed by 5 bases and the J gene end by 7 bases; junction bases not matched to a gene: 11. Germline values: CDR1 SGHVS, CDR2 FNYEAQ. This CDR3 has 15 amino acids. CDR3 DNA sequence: TGTGCCAGCAGCCCCTCGACAGGGGGCCGCGGTGAGCAGTACTTC. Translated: CASSPSTGGRGEQYF.

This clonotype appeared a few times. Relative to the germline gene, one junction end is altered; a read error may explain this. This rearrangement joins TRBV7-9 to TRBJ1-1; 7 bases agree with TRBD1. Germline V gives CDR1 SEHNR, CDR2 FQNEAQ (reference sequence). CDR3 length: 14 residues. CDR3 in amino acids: CASSWTGMNTEAFF. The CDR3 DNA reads TGTGCCAGCAGCTGGACAGGTATGAACACTGAGGCTTTCTTT.

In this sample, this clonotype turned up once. The CDR3 DNA reads TGCAGTGCTAGGCGCCCGAGGGGACAGGGTAATGAGCAGTTCTTC. Amino acids: CSARRPRGQGNEQFF. The chain employs TRBV20-1 and TRBJ2-1, with 9 positions matching TRBD1. Germline CDR1 and CDR2: DFQATT and SNEGSKA (reference sequence). V dropped 3 bases and J dropped 7; count of bases not matched to a gene: 10. The CDR3 is made up of 15 amino acids.

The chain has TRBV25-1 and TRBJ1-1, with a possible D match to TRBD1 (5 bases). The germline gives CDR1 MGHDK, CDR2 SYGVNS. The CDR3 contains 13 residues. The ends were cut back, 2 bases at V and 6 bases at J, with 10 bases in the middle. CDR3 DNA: TGTGCCAGCAGTGAAGGGGCCGCGGCTGAAGCTTTCTTT. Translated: CASSEGAAAEAFF. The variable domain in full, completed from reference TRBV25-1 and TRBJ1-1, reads EADIYQTPRYLVIGTGKKITLECSQTMGHDKMYWYQQDPGMELHLIHYSYGVNSTEKGDLSSESTVSRIRTEHFPLTLESARPSHTSQYLCASSEGAAAEAFFGQGTRLTVV.